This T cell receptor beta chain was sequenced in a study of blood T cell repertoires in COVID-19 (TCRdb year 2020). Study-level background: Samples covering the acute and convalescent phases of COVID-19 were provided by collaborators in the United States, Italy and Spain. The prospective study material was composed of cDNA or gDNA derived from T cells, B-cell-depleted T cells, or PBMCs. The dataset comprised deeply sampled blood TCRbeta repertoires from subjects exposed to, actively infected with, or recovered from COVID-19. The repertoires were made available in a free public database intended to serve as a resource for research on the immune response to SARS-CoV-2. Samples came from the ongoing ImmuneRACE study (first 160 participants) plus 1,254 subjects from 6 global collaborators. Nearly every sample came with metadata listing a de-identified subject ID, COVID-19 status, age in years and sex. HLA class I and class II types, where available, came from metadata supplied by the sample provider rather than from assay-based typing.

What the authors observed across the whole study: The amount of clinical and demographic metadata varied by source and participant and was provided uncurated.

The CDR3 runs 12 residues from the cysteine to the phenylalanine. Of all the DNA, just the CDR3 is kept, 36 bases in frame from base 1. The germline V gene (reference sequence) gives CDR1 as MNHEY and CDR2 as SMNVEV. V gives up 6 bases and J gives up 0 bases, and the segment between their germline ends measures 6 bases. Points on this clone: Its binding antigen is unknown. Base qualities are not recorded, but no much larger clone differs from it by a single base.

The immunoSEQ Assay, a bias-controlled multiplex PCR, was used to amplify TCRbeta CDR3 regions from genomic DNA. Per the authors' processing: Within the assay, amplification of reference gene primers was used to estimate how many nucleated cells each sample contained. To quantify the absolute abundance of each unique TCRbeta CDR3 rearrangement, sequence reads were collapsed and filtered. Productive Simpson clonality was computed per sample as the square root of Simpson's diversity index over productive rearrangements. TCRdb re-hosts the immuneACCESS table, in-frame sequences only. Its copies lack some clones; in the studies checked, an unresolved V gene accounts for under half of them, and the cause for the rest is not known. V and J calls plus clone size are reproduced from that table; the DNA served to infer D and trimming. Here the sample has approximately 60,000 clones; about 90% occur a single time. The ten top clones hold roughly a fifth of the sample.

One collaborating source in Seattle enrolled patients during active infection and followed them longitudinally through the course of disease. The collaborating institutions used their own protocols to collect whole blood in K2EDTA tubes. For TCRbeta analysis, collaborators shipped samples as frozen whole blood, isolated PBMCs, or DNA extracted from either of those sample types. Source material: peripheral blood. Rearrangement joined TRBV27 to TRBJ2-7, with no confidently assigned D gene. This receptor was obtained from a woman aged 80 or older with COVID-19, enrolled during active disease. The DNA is TGTGCCAGCAGCCCGAGCTCCTACGAGCAGTACTTC. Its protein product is CASSPSSYEQYF.